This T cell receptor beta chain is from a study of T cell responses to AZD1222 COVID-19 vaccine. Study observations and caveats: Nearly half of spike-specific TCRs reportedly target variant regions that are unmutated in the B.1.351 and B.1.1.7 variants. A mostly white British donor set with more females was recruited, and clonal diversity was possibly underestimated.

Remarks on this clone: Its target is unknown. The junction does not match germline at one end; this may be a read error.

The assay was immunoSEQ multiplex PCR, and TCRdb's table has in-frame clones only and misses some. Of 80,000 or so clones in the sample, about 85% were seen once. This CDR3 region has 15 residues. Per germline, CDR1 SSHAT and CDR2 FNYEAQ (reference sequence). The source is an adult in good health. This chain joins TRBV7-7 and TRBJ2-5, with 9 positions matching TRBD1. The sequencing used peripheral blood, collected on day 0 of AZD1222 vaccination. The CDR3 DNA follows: TGTGCTAGCAGCTTAGGAACAGGGGGCGTGCAGACCCAGTACTTC. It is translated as CASSLGTGGVQTQYF.